This T cell receptor delta chain is from a study of Vγ9Vδ2 T cells in congenital toxoplasmosis (dated by TCRdb to about 2021). At the level of the whole study: Congenital toxoplasmosis was diagnosed using IgG, IgM and IgA serology, Western blot and an in-house interferon-gamma release assay. At 2 months, TCR sequencing included about 5 infected and about nine uninfected infants, while at 1 year the sequenced group was 3 infected and 4 uninfected infants. The study compared gamma and delta chain CDR3 repertoires of sorted blood gammadelta T cells between congenitally T. gondii-infected and uninfected infants. Repertoire sequencing was done on samples from infants at 2 months after birth and at 1 year of age.

cDNA was made by template-switch reverse transcription with TRGC- and TRDC-specific primers in one tube, using SuperScript II. The TRGC primer was designed so that it would bind both of the constant genes TRGC1 and TRGC2. The KAPA Real-Time Library Amplification Kit was used for TRG and TRD amplification, and AMPure XP bead purification was performed between steps. Index PCR with the Nextera XT Index Kit was used to attach Illumina sequencing adapters. TRG and TRD amplicons were sequenced on an Illumina MiSeq with the V2 300 kit, giving 150 bp paired-end reads. In the original analysis: Before any further analysis, FastQC version 0.11.8 was used to check read quality. Reads were aligned to GenBank TRG or TRD reference genes, and CDR3 sequences were built with MiXCR version 3.0.3. Default MiXCR settings were used with one exception: TRDD gene segments were assembled from 3 consecutive nucleotides instead of 5. N additions, CDR3 length, J segment length and clonotype sharing between samples were all calculated using VDJtools version 1.2.1. CDR3 sequences that were out of frame or contained stop codons were removed from the analysis. To look for overlap, the infant repertoires were checked against previously published Vgamma9Vdelta2 repertoires from fetal, cord blood and adult blood. TCRdb called clones from the public reads with CATT, and repeated DNA sequences were later combined into one row. None of the V and J calls come from the authors' own analysis; TCRdb made them. Here the sample has approximately 400 delta-chain clones; around 40% occur a single time. Around 30% of the sample rests with the top ten.

To note about this clone: No cognate antigen has been identified for it. One base separates it from a far larger clone, so it is likely a read error.

What the work shows at the level of the full study, not this receptor alone: A public TRGV9 clonotype was highly prevalent in both infected and uninfected infants. Two months was the earliest age with enough suitable sample material for TCR repertoire analysis, so newborn repertoires were not sequenced. Compared with uninfected infants, infected infants at 2 months appeared to have fewer N additions in their TRGV9 and TRDV2 CDR3s, and this was especially true for TRDV2-TRDJ1 sequences. At 1 year of age, repertoire differences between infected and uninfected infants were less clear than at 2 months. Germline-encoded fetal-type TRDV2 CDR3 sequences seemed more prevalent in infected than uninfected approximately 2-month-old infants, suggesting an in utero expansion footprint.

The same treatment, consisting of spiramycin and/or pyrimethamine plus sulfadiazine plus folinic acid, was given to the mothers of both infected and uninfected infants. Every infant, whether infected or uninfected, was delivered at term after more than 37 weeks of gestation. Around 0.91 mL of blood was used to isolate PBMCs by Lymphoprep gradient centrifugation, after which the PBMCs were cryopreserved in liquid nitrogen and shipped to Belgium. After thawing, PBMCs were labeled with Zombie NIR viability dye and stained with CD3, TCR gammadelta, Vgamma9 and Vdelta2 antibodies. Sorting of CD3+ TCRgammadelta+ T cells was performed on a FACSAria III, with a mean purity of approximately 98%. For each sample, RNA was extracted from 8,000 to 10,000 sorted gammadelta T cells with the RNeasy Micro Kit. Each infant was born to a mother who had been enrolled with a primary T. gondii infection during pregnancy. Infant peripheral blood was collected at an outpatient microbiology and virology center in Pavia, Italy.

Trimming leaves V shorter by 0 bases and J shorter by 0 bases, with the junction holding 18 bases beyond the gene matches. Taken from cysteine to phenylalanine, the CDR3 has 24 residues. The sequence is cut down to CDR3 DNA, 72 bases in frame from base 1. The germline V gene yields GEAIGNYY for CDR1 and EKD for CDR2. In this chain, TRDV2 is recombined with TRDJ3; 11 junctional bases match TRDD3. The sequence came from a child younger than 10 born to a mother with Toxoplasma gondii infection during pregnancy, either congenitally infected or uninfected (not recorded which). Sequenced input: gamma-delta T cells from blood. The CDR3 region: CACDTVLGDTPPHAYSWDTRQMFF. At the DNA level, the sequence is TGTGCCTGTGACACCGTCCTGGGGGATACCCCGCCGCATGCCTACTCCTGGGACACCCGACAGATGTTTTTC.